This TCR beta chain is from a study of T cell changes during pregnancy in multiple sclerosis. This clone was counted only a few times. Sequencing was performed with immunoSEQ multiplex PCR; in TCRdb, only in-frame clones are kept and a portion is missing. The repertoire holds 35,000 or so clones, with approximately 89% as singletons. The CDR3 is made up of 13 amino acids. V shed 6 bases and J 4 bases; nucleotides not matched to a gene: 8. The germline gives CDR1 SQVTM, CDR2 ANQGSEA. The source is a female donor with multiple sclerosis, enrolled in a pregnancy study. Sequencing used CD8+ T cells from peripheral blood mononuclear cells, obtained in the third trimester of pregnancy. The chain links TRBV29-1 to TRBJ1-1, with 7 bases aligning to TRBD1. CDR3 sequence reads: CSVGGAEGTEAFF. In nucleotides, the CDR3 is TGCAGCGTAGGGGGCGCGGAGGGCACTGAAGCTTTCTTT.